This TCR beta chain was recorded in a study of beta chain features in type 1 diabetes. TCRB transcripts that were expressed got sequenced, as all of the isolated RNA had been reverse transcribed. TCRdb's copy holds only in-frame clones and misses some; the assay was immunoSEQ multiplex PCR. This table holds roughly 310,000 clones, roughly 11% found once. V gave up 5 bases and J gave up 4 bases; unmatched junction bases: 5. From germline, CDR1 is MDHEN and CDR2 SYDVKM. This CDR3 contains 14 residues. This TCR was sampled from a woman in her twenties or thirties in good health. This rearrangement joins TRBV28 to TRBJ1-5; TRBD1 matches at 7 bases. Sequencing was carried out using naive CD4+ T cells from blood. CDR3 sequence reads: CASSQGVWNQPQHF. DNA for the CDR3: TGTGCCAGCAGTCAGGGGGTTTGGAATCAGCCCCAGCATTTT.